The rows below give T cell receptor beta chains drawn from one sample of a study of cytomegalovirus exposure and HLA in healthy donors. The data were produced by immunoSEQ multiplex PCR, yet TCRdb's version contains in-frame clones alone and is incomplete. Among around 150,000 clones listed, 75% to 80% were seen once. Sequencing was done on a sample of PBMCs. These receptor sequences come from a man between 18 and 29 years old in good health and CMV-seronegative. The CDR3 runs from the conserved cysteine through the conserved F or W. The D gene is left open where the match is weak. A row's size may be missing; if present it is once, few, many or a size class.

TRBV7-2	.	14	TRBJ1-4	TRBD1	CASSLGTGREKLFF	TGTGCCAGCAGCTTAGGGACAGGGCGTGAAAAACTGTTTTTT
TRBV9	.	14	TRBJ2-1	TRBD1	CASSVRTGYNEQFF	TGTGCCAGCAGCGTCCGGACAGGGTACAATGAGCAGTTCTTC
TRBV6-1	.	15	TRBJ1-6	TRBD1	CASSEEGQDNSPLHF	TGTGCCAGCAGTGAAGAGGGACAGGATAATTCACCCCTCCACTTT
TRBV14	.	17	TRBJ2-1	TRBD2	CASSQDQRLAEGNEQFF	TGTGCCAGCAGCCAAGATCAGCGCCTAGCGGAGGGCAATGAGCAGTTCTTC
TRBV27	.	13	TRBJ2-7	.	CASSLSSPYEQYF	TGTGCCAGCAGTTTATCGTCCCCATACGAGCAGTACTTC
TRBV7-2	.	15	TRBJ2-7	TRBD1	CASSWGQGALGEQYF	TGTGCCAGCAGCTGGGGACAGGGGGCCCTCGGGGAGCAGTACTTC
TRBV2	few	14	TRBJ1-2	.	CASISHGGDYGYTF	TGTGCCAGCATTAGTCACGGGGGAGACTATGGCTACACCTTC
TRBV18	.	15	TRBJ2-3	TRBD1	CASSPRTGGTDTQYF	TGTGCCAGCTCACCTAGGACAGGGGGGACAGATACGCAGTATTTT
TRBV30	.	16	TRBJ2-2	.	CAYKGGRRTTPGELFF	TGTGCCTATAAGGGGGGGCGCAGGACTACCCCCGGGGAGCTGTTTTTT
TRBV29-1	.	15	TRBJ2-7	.	CSVAGGTGQDYEQYF	TGCAGCGTTGCGGGGGGGACAGGGCAGGATTACGAGCAGTACTTC
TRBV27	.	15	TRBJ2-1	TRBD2	CASSLPGGSFNEQFF	TGTGCCAGCAGTTTACCTGGCGGGAGTTTCAATGAGCAGTTCTTC
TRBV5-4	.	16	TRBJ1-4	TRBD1	CASSDGTGGNNEKLFF	TGTGCCAGCAGCGACGGGACAGGGGGAAATAATGAAAAACTGTTTTTT
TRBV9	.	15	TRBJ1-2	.	CASSVLGLDRNGYTF	TGTGCCAGCAGCGTCCTCGGGTTAGATAGAAATGGCTACACCTTC
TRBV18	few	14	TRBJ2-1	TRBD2	CASSGGSSYNEQFF	TGTGCCAGCTCTGGCGGGAGCTCCTACAATGAGCAGTTCTTC
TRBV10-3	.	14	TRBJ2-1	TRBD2	CAISESLAVNEQFF	TGTGCCATCAGTGAGTCGCTAGCGGTCAATGAGCAGTTCTTC
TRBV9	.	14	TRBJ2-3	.	CASSVDQGPDTQYF	TGTGCCAGCAGCGTAGATCAGGGGCCAGATACGCAGTATTTT
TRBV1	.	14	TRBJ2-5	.	CTSSPGQGEETQYF	TGCACCAGCAGCCCTGGACAGGGGGAAGAGACCCAGTACTTC
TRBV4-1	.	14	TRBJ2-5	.	CASSQDRVDQTQYF	TGCGCCAGCAGCCAAGACAGGGTAGACCAGACCCAGTACTTC
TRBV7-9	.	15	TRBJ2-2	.	CASSFDRISTGELFF	TGTGCCAGCAGCTTCGACAGAATTTCTACCGGGGAGCTGTTTTTT
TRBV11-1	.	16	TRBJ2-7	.	CASSLALWAGPYEQYF	TGTGCCAGCAGCTTAGCCCTCTGGGCAGGGCCCTACGAGCAGTACTTC
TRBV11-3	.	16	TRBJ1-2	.	CASSLKAGAGDYGYTF	TGTGCCAGCAGCTTAAAAGCGGGGGCAGGAGACTATGGCTACACCTTC
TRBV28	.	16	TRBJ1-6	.	CASILGGVSYNSPLHF	TGTGCCAGCATCCTAGGAGGGGTCTCCTATAATTCACCCCTCCACTTT
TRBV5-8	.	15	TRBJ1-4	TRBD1	CASSLAGTGAEKLFF	TGTGCCAGCAGCTTGGCCGGGACAGGGGCTGAAAAACTGTTTTTT
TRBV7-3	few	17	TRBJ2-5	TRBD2	CASSIGLSGSRGETQYF	TGTGCCAGCAGCATTGGGCTTAGCGGGAGTAGGGGGGAGACCCAGTACTTC
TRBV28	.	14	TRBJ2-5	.	CASSPAGVLETQYF	TGTGCCAGCAGCCCCGCAGGGGTACTAGAGACCCAGTACTTC
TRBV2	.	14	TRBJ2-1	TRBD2	CASSVGGGDNEQFF	TGTGCCAGCAGTGTTGGCGGGGGGGACAATGAGCAGTTCTTC
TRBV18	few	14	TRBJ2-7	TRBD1	CASSPRQGVYEQYF	TGTGCCAGCTCACCACGACAGGGAGTCTACGAGCAGTACTTC
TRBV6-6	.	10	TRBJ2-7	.	CASTNYEQYF	TGTGCCAGCACCAACTACGAGCAGTACTTC
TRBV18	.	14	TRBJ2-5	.	CASSPPEGVKTQYF	TGTGCCAGCTCACCACCTGAGGGGGTGAAGACCCAGTACTTC
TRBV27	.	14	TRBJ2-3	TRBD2	CASSRGGGRDTQYF	TGTGCCAGCAGTCGCGGGGGGGGCAGGGATACGCAGTATTTT
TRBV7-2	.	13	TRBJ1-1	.	CASSLSWSISAFF	TGCGCCAGCAGCTTAAGCTGGTCGATCTCAGCTTTCTTT
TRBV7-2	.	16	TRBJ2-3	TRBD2	CASSLGGTSREDTQYF	TGTGCCAGCAGCTTAGGGGGGACTAGCAGGGAAGATACGCAGTATTTT
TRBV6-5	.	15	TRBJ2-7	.	CASSFHYGDNYEQYF	TGTGCCAGCAGTTTTCATTACGGGGACAACTACGAGCAGTACTTC
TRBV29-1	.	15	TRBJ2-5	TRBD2	CSVRPGLARQETQYF	TGCAGCGTTCGGCCTGGACTAGCGAGACAAGAGACCCAGTACTTC
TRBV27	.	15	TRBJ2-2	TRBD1	CASSPGQGVPGELFF	TGTGCCAGCAGTCCCGGACAGGGGGTGCCCGGGGAGCTGTTTTTT